The T cell receptor beta chain under discussion was sequenced for a study of PD-1 blockade in classical Hodgkin lymphoma. The time point was: cycle 4 day 1 (C4D1), after more than five weeks of nivolumab. Brentuximab vedotin exposure varied among the patients, all of whom had relapsed after autologous stem cell transplantation. Magnetic depletion of unwanted cells isolated CD4+ T cells from thawed PBMCs. The repertoire was sequenced with immunoSEQ multiplex PCR; TCRdb's copy has only in-frame clones and lacks some. The sample lists about 18,000 clones, roughly 85% seen once, with roughly 2.6% in the top ten. Trimming took off 1 base at V and 7 bases at J, with 11 bases between the two ends. Germline V lookup: CDR1 SNHLY, CDR2 FYNNEI. This CDR3 contains 14 residues.

The sequenced sample was CD4+ T cells from blood, obtained before the fourth cycle of nivolumab. V usage is TRBV2 and J usage is TRBJ1-5, with D unresolved. This receptor was identified in a human donor with classical Hodgkin lymphoma. The CDR3 reads CASSEEGRWQPQHF. The CDR3 region has the DNA TGTGCCAGCAGTGAAGAGGGCCGGTGGCAGCCCCAGCATTTT.